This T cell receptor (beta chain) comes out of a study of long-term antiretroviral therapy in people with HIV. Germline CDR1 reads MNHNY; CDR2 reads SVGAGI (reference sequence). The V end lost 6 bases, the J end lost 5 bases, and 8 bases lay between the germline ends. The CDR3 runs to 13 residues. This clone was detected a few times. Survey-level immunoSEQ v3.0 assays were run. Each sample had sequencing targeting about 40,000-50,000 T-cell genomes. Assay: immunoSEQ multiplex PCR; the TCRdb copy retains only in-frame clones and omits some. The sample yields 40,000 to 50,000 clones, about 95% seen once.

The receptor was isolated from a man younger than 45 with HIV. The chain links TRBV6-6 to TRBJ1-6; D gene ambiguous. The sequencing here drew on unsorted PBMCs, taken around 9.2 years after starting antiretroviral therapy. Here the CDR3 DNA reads TGTGCCAGCAGGGAATCTAATAATTCACCCCTCCACTTT. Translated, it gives CASRESNNSPLHF.